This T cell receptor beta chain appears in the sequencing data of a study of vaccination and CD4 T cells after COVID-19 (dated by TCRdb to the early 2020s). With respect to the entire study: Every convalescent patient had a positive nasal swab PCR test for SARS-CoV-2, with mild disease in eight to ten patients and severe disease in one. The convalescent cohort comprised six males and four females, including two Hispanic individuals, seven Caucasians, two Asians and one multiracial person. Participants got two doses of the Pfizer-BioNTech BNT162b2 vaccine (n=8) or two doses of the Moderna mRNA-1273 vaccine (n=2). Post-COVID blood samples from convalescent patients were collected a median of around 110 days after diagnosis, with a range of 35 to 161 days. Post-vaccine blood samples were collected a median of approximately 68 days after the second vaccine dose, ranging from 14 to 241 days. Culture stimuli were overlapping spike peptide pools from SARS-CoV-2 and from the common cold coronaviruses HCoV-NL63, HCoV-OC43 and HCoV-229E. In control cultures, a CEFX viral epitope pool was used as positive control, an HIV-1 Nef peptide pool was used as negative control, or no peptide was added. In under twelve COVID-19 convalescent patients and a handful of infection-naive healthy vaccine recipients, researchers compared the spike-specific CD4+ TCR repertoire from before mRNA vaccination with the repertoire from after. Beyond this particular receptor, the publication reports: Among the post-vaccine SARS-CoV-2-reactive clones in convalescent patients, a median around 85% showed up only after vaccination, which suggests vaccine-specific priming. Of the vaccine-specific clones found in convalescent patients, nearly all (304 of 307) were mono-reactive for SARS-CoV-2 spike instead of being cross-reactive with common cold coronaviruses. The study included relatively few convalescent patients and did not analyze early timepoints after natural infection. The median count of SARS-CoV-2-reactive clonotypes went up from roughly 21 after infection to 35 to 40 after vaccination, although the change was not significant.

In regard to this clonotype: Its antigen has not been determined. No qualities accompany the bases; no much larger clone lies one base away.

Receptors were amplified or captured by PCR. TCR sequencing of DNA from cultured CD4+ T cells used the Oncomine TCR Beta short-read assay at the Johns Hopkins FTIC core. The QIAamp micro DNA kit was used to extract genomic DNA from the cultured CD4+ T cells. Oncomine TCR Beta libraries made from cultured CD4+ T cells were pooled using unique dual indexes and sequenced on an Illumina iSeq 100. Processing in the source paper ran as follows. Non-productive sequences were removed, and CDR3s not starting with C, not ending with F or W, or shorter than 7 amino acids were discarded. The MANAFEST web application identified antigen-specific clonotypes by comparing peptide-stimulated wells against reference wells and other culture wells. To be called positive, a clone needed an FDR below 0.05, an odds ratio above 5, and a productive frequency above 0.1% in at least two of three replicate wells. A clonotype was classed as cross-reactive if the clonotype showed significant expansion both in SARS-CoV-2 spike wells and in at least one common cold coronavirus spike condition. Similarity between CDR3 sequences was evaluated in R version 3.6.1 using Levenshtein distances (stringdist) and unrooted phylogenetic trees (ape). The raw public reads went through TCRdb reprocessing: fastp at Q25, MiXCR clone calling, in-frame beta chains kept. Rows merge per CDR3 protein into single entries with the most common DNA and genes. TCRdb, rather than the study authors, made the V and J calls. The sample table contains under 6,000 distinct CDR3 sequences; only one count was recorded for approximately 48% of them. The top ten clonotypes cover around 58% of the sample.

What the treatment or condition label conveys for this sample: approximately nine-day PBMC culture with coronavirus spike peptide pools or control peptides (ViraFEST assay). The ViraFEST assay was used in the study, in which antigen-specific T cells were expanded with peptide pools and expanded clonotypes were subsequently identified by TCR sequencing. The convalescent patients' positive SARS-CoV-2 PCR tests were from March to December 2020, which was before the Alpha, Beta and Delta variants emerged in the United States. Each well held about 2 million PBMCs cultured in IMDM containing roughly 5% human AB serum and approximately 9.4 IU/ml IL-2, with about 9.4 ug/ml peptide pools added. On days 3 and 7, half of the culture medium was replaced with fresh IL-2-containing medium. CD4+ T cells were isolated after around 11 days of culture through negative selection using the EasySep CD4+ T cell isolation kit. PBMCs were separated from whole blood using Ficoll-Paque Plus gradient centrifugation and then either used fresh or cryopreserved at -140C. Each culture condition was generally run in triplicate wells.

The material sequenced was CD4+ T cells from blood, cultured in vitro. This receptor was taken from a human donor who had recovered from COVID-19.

This receptor carries the CDR3 CASSYKTGASYGYTF. The DNA sequence is given as TGTGCCAGCAGTTACAAGACAGGGGCCAGCTATGGCTACACCTTC. This chain joins TRBV6-2 or TRBV6-3 to TRBJ1-2, with 8 middle bases fitting TRBD1. The CDR3 holds 15 amino acids from the cysteine to the phenylalanine. This entry keeps only the CDR3 DNA: 45 bases, framed from base 1. Trimming leaves V shorter by 2 bases and J shorter by 4 bases, with the junction holding 6 bases beyond the gene matches. As encoded in the germline V gene, CDR1 is MNHEY while CDR2 is SVGEGT.